The clone carrying this T cell receptor (beta chain) appeared once. Libraries were prepared by immunoSEQ multiplex PCR; TCRdb keeps only in-frame clonotypes and omits some of them. The sample carries under 55,000 clones, about 80% recorded once. Germline V lookup: CDR1 SGHKS, CDR2 YYEKEE (reference sequence). Deletions cut 0 bases from V and 5 bases from J, with 6 bases between. This CDR3 is built from 12 residues. The sample comes from a study of blood T cell repertoires in COVID-19. In the study overall: Material from acute and convalescent COVID-19 was sourced from the United States, Italy and Spain. From T cells, B-cell-depleted T cells, or PBMCs came the material, which was cDNA or gDNA.

The sample taken for sequencing was peripheral blood. The sequence derives from a human donor in a cohort sampled during active COVID-19. The genes are TRBV5-5 and TRBJ2-7; D gene unclear. In DNA, the CDR3 is TGTGCCAGCAGCTTGGGGGCAGACGAGCAGTACTTC. It is translated as CASSLGADEQYF.